This record looks at one T cell receptor (beta chain) sequence and its context. No antigen is known for it. This sample is drawn from a study of vaccination effects on CD4 cells after COVID-19. Study-wide context: After the second dose, samples were taken at median day 72.

The table came from immunoSEQ multiplex PCR; TCRdb's copy has only in-frame clones and leaves some out. The sample carries 70,000 to 95,000 clones, roughly 80% recorded once. Per germline, CDR1 ENHRY and CDR2 SYGVKD. CDR3 length: 17 residues. V shed 2 bases, J shed 1 base, and the junction held 7 bases outside the gene matches. Viral peptide pool expansion of antigen-specific CD4+ T cells preceded sequencing in the ViraFEST assay. Isolating CD4+ T cells followed approximately nine days of culture. Two-dose BNT162b2 or mRNA-1273 vaccination was given to participants. In the vaccine recipients, nucleocapsid antibodies were negative and there was no prior SARS-CoV-2 infection.

The clonotype comes from a human donor who received a COVID-19 vaccine. V gene TRBV10-3 combines with J gene TRBJ2-3, with TRBD1 matching over 9 bases. The starting material was CD4+ T cells from PBMCs cultured with HCoV-OC43 spike peptides, obtained after COVID-19 vaccination. The subset here: HCoV-OC43 spike overlapping peptide pool stimulation. The CDR3 region is CAISEPRGQGGTDTQYF. As DNA, the CDR3 is TGTGCCATCAGTGAGCCGAGGGGACAGGGAGGCACAGATACGCAGTATTTT.